This passage covers 24 T cell receptor beta chains from one sample sequenced in a study of control samples from healthy donors and cancer patients. Method: immunoSEQ multiplex PCR; TCRdb's copy keeps in-frame clones and lacks some. The data contain some 90,000 clones, around 83% of them seen just once; the ten biggest clones take up over 1%. The specimen sequenced was blood. All receptors derive from a woman in her fifties or sixties in good health.

This rearrangement joins TRBV7-8 to TRBJ1-4, with 8 bases fitting TRBD1. The CDR3 covers 17 residues. V lost 4 bases to trimming and J lost 0 bases; unmatched junction nucleotides: 7. The germline CDR1 and CDR2 sequences are SGHVS and FQNEAQ. The CDR3 protein is CASSYRGGIATNEKLFF. CDR3 DNA: TGTGCCAGCAGCTACAGGGGGGGAATTGCAACTAATGAAAAACTGTTTTTT. Complete variable domain (other parts from reference TRBV7-8 and TRBJ1-4): GAGVSQSPRYKVAKRGQDVALRCDPISGHVSLFWYQQALGQGPEFLTYFQNEAQLDKSGLPSDRFFAERPEGSVSTLKIQRTQQEDSAVYLCASSYRGGIATNEKLFFGSGTQLSVL.

The chain combines TRBV7-2 with TRBJ1-6; D may be TRBD1 (5 bases). Germline V CDR1 and CDR2: SGHTA, FQGNSA. Trimming left V 6 bases short and J 0 bases short, with 9 bases between. The CDR3 covers 15 residues. CDR3: CASRGDPSYNSPLHF. The CDR3 DNA sequence: TGTGCCAGCAGGGGGGACCCCTCCTATAATTCACCCCTCCACTTT.

In this sample, this clone turned up once. The V gene is TRBV10-3, the J gene TRBJ1-3; 7 bases are shared with TRBD1. The germline CDR1 and CDR2 sequences are ENHRY and SYGVKD. V was pared by 10 bases and J by 4 bases, with 10 bases of the junction left unmatched. CDR3 length: 14 amino acids. The CDR3 is CATRQGRDGNTIYF. The CDR3 DNA reads TGTGCCACGCGACAGGGCAGAGACGGAAACACCATATATTTT.

V is TRBV5-6 and J is TRBJ1-2, with D possibly matching TRBD1 (6 bases). V dropped 2 bases and J dropped 4 bases, with 21 bases sitting between them. CDR1 and CDR2 (germline): SGHDT, YYEEEE. The CDR3 spans 17 residues. As DNA, the CDR3 is TGTGCCAGCAGCTTACCGGGGGCCGCGGGTGAATTCTATGGCTACACCTTC. Protein: CASSLPGAAGEFYGYTF.

This rearrangement joins TRBV3-1 (or the pseudogene TRBV3-2) to TRBJ1-2, with unresolved D. Germline V CDR1 and CDR2: LGHDT, YNNKEL (reference sequence). V was cut by 3 bases and J by 3 bases, with 5 bases left in between. CDR3 length equals 12 residues. The CDR3 DNA is TGTGCCAGCAGCCAGGCCTACTATGGCTACACCTTC. Its translation is CASSQAYYGYTF.

J is TRBJ1-4 and V is TRBV6-5; TRBD1 aligns across 9 bases. There are 14 residues in the CDR3. The J segment lost 10 bases and the V segment lost 2 bases, leaving 5 bases of the junction unmatched. Germline V gene sequence: CDR1 MNHEY, CDR2 SVGAGI. Written as DNA, the CDR3 is TGTGCCAGCAGTTACGGACAGGGGAGTGTAAAACTGTTTTTT. As protein: CASSYGQGSVKLFF.

CDR3 sequence reads: CASSERDRESLNTEAFF. The CDR3 DNA reads as TGTGCCAGCAGTGAACGGGACAGGGAGTCCTTGAACACTGAAGCTTTCTTT. The chain carries TRBV6-1 and TRBJ1-1; TRBD1 matches at 9 bases. The germline V gene has CDR1 MNHNS and CDR2 SASEGT. This CDR3 is built from 17 residues. V lost 2 bases to trimming and J lost 0 bases; unmatched junction nucleotides: 7.

The chain is built from TRBV28 and TRBJ1-5; 7 nucleotides align to TRBD1. The CDR3 contains 14 residues. With 5 bases clipped from V and 6 bases from J, the junction kept 7 bases outside the gene matches. Per germline, CDR1 MDHEN and CDR2 SYDVKM. Written as DNA, the CDR3 is TGTGCCAGCAGTCTCCGGACAGGACGTCAGCCCCAGCATTTT. It translates to CASSLRTGRQPQHF.

The V gene is TRBV29-1, the J gene TRBJ2-2; the D gene is possibly TRBD2 (5 bases). Germline CDR1 SQVTM, CDR2 ANQGSEA. The CDR3 extends over 13 amino acids. Trimming removed 8 bases at V and 4 bases at J, with 14 bases between. The CDR3 DNA is TGCAGCTCCAGAGGCGCGGGCACCGGGGAGCTGTTTTTT. Protein sequence: CSSRGAGTGELFF.

The J gene is TRBJ2-1, the V gene TRBV18; 10 bases are shared with TRBD2. CDR3 length equals 15 residues. The J segment lost 3 bases and the V segment lost 3 bases, leaving 2 bases of the junction unmatched. Germline CDR1 KGHSH, CDR2 LQKENI. CDR3 coding DNA: TGTGCCAGCTCACCCGCTAGCGGGAGCTACAATGAGCAGTTCTTC. It yields the protein CASSPASGSYNEQFF.

J is TRBJ2-2 and V is TRBV4-1; D is possibly TRBD1 or TRBD2 (5 bases each). CDR3 length equals 16 residues. Between the trimmed V and J ends, which lost 4 bases and 2 bases, there was a span of 14 bases. CDR1 is MGHRA, CDR2 YSYEKL, per germline. The CDR3 DNA reads TGCGCCAGCAGCCCCAATAGAGGGGCTAACACCGGGGAGCTGTTTTTT. This gives the protein CASSPNRGANTGELFF.

The rearrangement uses TRBV7-8 and TRBJ1-3; D not resolved. V lost 4 bases to trimming and J lost 0 bases, with 7 bases between them. Germline CDR1 reads SGHVS; CDR2 reads FQNEAQ. This CDR3 has 14 amino acids. The CDR3 nucleotides are TGTGCCAGCAGCTCGGGAGTCTCTGGAAACACCATATATTTT. This translates into CASSSGVSGNTIYF.

This sequence joins TRBV13 and TRBJ2-7, with TRBD2 matching over 7 bases. The CDR3 length is 16 residues. Germline V lookup: CDR1 PRHDT, CDR2 FYEKMQ (reference sequence). V lost 0 bases, J lost 6 bases, and 11 bases stayed unmatched. In DNA form, the CDR3 reads TGTGCCAGCAGCTTAGGGGGGGAGGGATTTCGCCCCGAGCAGTACTTC. The encoded protein is CASSLGGEGFRPEQYF.

This chain joins TRBV3-1 (or the pseudogene TRBV3-2) and TRBJ1-2; tentative D call: TRBD1 (6 bases). The germline V gene has CDR1 LGHDT and CDR2 YNNKEL (reference sequence). The CDR3 extends over 13 amino acids. V was pared by 1 base and J by 8 bases, with 11 bases between. The CDR3 is CASSQVGGKGYTF. The CDR3, as DNA: TGTGCCAGCAGCCAAGTAGGGGGGAAGGGCTACACCTTC.

The genes are TRBV4-2 and TRBJ2-7; maybe TRBD2 (6 bases). CDR3 length: 15 amino acids. Germline values: CDR1 LGHNA, CDR2 YNFKEQ. V was trimmed by 1 base and J by 0 bases, leaving 10 bases between them. The CDR3 region is CASSQALDYSYEQYF. As DNA, the CDR3 is TGTGCCAGCAGCCAAGCCCTGGACTACTCCTACGAGCAGTACTTC.

The chain couples TRBV29-1 to TRBJ2-7, with 11 bases that match TRBD2. This CDR3 is built from 16 residues. Losses at the gene ends were 3 bases for V and 6 bases for J; bases not matched to a gene: 13. Germline CDR1 SQVTM, CDR2 ANQGSEA. The CDR3 DNA reads as TGCAGCGTTGAGGGGCTAGCGGGAGGACCGCCTGGCGAGCAGTACTTC. Translation gives CSVEGLAGGPPGEQYF.

In its sample, this clone was seen once. The CDR3 is CASSLNLAGYQETQYF. Written as DNA, the CDR3 is TGTGCCAGCAGCTTAAACCTCGCGGGATATCAAGAGACCCAGTACTTC. J is TRBJ2-5 and V is TRBV7-2; a weak D match, TRBD2 (6 bases). The CDR3 sequence is 16 residues long. The V gene's germline CDR1 is SGHTA and CDR2 FQGNSA. V was shortened by 2 bases and J by 2 bases, with 15 bases between the two germline ends.

The chain uses TRBV5-5 and TRBJ1-5, with D maybe TRBD1 (5 bases). V was pared by 4 bases and J by 6 bases, with 11 bases between. This CDR3 has 13 residues. Germline V gives CDR1 SGHKS, CDR2 YYEKEE (reference sequence). CDR3 sequence reads: CASSPGYRQPQHF. In DNA, the CDR3 is TGTGCCAGCAGCCCAGGGTATCGTCAGCCCCAGCATTTT. Full variable domain (outside the CDR3, taken from reference TRBV5-5 and TRBJ1-5): DAGVTQSPTHLIKTRGQQVTLRCSPISGHKSVSWYQQVLGQGPQFIFQYYEKEERGRGNFPDRFSARQFPNYSSELNVNALLLGDSALYLCASSPGYRQPQHFGDGTRLSIL.

J is TRBJ2-1 and V is TRBV7-2, with D possibly TRBD2 on 7 matching bases. This CDR3 has 15 amino acids. V lost 4 bases to trimming and J lost 9 bases, with 19 bases between them. Germline V gene sequence: CDR1 SGHTA, CDR2 FQGNSA. The CDR3 DNA sequence: TGTGCCAGCAGCTCCCGAATAGGGGGGGTGGGTGAGCAGTTCTTC. Encoded protein: CASSSRIGGVGEQFF.

J is TRBJ2-3 and V is TRBV14; D is possibly TRBD2 (5 bases). Trimming left V 0 bases short and J 5 bases short, with 9 bases between. This CDR3 comprises 14 residues. CDR1 SGHDN and CDR2 FVKESK come from the germline V gene. The CDR3 sequence is CASSQDSDLDTQYF. The DNA for the CDR3 is TGTGCCAGCAGCCAAGATTCGGACTTAGATACGCAGTATTTT. The variable domain in full, completed from reference TRBV14 and TRBJ2-3, reads EAGVTQFPSHSVIEKGQTVTLRCDPISGHDNLYWYRRVMGKEIKFLLHFVKESKQDESGMPNNRFLAERTGGTYSTLKVQPAELEDSGVYFCASSQDSDLDTQYFGPGTRLTVL.

The rearrangement uses TRBV11-3 and TRBJ2-3; 8 positions agree with TRBD2. J was trimmed by 9 bases and V by 5 bases; bases with no gene match: 10. Germline CDR1 is SGHNT and CDR2 is YENEEA. There are 14 residues in the CDR3. CDR3 region: CASSQRGWQETQYF. CDR3 sequence (DNA): TGTGCCAGCAGCCAGCGGGGGTGGCAGGAAACGCAGTATTTT.

The chain combines TRBV12-3 or TRBV12-4 with TRBJ1-1, with D possibly TRBD1 on 6 matching bases. CDR3 length: 13 residues. The V end was cut by 5 bases, the J end by 11 bases, with 18 bases between. In DNA, the CDR3 is TGTGCCAGCAGTCCCAATACGGGGGGGCGGGCTTTCTTT. This codes for CASSPNTGGRAFF.

This clone was found once. The chain couples TRBV25-1 to TRBJ1-2, with D perhaps TRBD1 (6 bases). CDR3 length: 13 residues. In germline, CDR1 is MGHDK, CDR2 SYGVNS. V was trimmed by 8 bases and J by 1 base, leaving 11 bases between them. The CDR3 sequence is CASGPGVNYGYTF. The CDR3 DNA reads as TGTGCCAGCGGGCCAGGGGTTAACTATGGCTACACCTTC.

The gene calls are TRBV19 and TRBJ2-2; D is unresolved. The CDR3 is made up of 12 amino acids. Deletions cut 10 bases from V and 5 bases from J, with 11 bases between. Germline assignment: CDR1 LNHDA and CDR2 SQIVND (reference sequence). This CDR3 reads CATPTQTGELFF. Written as DNA, the CDR3 is TGTGCCACTCCTACTCAGACCGGGGAGCTGTTTTTT.